This T cell receptor beta chain was documented in a study of T cell changes during pregnancy in multiple sclerosis. Sequencing was performed with immunoSEQ multiplex PCR; in TCRdb, only in-frame clones are kept and a portion is missing. This sample carries approximately 40,000 clones, 75% to 95% of them seen once, and the ten largest clones take 0.3% to 0.45%. This CDR3 has 12 amino acids. With 7 bases removed from V and 1 base from J, the gap between germline ends came to 10 bases. CDR1 SQVTM and CDR2 ANQGSEA come from the germline V gene. The chain is built from TRBV29-1 and TRBJ1-2; D is possibly TRBD1 (5 bases). Here the sequenced sample was CD4+ T cells from peripheral blood mononuclear cells, taken in the third trimester of pregnancy. This TCR came from a female donor in good health, enrolled as a control in a pregnancy study. Written as DNA, the CDR3 is TGCAGCGATACCCAGGGTAACTATGGCTACACCTTC. Its translation: CSDTQGNYGYTF.